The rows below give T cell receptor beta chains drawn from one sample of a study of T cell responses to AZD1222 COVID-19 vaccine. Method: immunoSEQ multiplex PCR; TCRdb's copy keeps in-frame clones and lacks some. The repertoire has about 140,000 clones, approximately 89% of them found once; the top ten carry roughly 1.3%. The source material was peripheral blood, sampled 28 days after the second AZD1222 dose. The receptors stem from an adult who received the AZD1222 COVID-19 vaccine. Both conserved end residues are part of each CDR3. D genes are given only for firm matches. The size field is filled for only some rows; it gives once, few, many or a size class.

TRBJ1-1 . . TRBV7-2 CASLAGWGNTEAFF TGTGCCAGCTTAGCTGGGTGGGGGAACACTGAAGCTTTCTTT
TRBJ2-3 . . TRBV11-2 CASSLGLRTDTQYF TGTGCCAGCAGCTTGGGACTCCGCACAGATACGCAGTATTTT
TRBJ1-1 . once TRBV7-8 CASSVSIGDREAFF TGTGCCAGCAGCGTCTCGATCGGGGACCGTGAAGCTTTCTTT
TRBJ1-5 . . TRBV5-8 CASSLTGHQPQHF TGTGCCAGCAGCCTGACAGGTCATCAGCCCCAGCATTTT
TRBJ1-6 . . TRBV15 CATSRPGGGAVSPLHF TGTGCCACCAGCAGACCAGGAGGGGGAGCCGTTTCACCCCTCCACTTT
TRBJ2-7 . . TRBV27 CASTLRAGTYEQYF TGTGCCAGCACCCTCCGGGCTGGGACCTACGAGCAGTACTTC
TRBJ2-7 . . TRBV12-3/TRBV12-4 CASSPFQAYEQYF TGTGCCAGCAGTCCCTTCCAGGCCTACGAGCAGTACTTC
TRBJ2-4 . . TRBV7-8 CASSFSITLGGIAKNIQYF TGTGCCAGCAGCTTCTCAATAACCCTGGGCGGAATAGCCAAAAACATTCAGTACTTC
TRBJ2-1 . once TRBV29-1 CSVDVRNNEQFF TGCAGCGTTGACGTTCGGAACAATGAGCAGTTCTTC
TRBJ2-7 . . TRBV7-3 CASSQSSGNVRNYEQYF TGTGCCAGCAGCCAATCTTCAGGGAACGTCAGGAACTACGAGCAGTACTTC
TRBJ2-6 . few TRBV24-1 CATSDLLPSGANVLTF TGTGCCACCAGTGATTTGCTTCCCTCTGGGGCCAACGTCCTGACTTTC
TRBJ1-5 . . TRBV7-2 CASSSPGRPQHF TGTGCCAGCAGCTCCCCTGGTAGGCCCCAGCATTTT
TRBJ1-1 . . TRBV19 CASSIVPEMNTEAFF TGTGCCAGTAGTATAGTTCCGGAGATGAACACTGAAGCTTTCTTT
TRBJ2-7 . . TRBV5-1 CASSLVGFDEQYF TGCGCCAGCAGCTTGGTCGGGTTCGACGAGCAGTACTTC
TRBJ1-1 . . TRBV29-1 CSGQGSGDTEAFF TGCAGCGGTCAAGGGTCAGGGGACACTGAAGCTTTCTTT
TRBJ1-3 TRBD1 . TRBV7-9 CASSLRQGAANSGNTIYF TGTGCCAGCAGCTTACGACAGGGGGCAGCGAACTCTGGAAACACCATATATTTT
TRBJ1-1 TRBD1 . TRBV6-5 CASKDRAVAEAFF TGTGCCAGCAAGGACAGGGCGGTGGCTGAAGCTTTCTTT
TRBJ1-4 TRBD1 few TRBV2 CASRDRTGTVREKLFF TGTGCCAGCAGGGACCGGACAGGGACTGTACGAGAAAAACTGTTTTTT
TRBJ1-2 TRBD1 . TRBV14 CASSQGQVEYTF TGTGCCAGCAGCCAGGGACAGGTGGAATACACCTTC
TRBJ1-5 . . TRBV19 CASKAGTSNQPQHF TGTGCCAGTAAGGCGGGGACCAGCAATCAGCCCCAGCATTTT
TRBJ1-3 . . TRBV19 CASSPSPGNTIYF TGTGCCAGTAGTCCGAGCCCTGGAAACACCATATATTTT
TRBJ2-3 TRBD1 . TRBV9 CASSVGRQGVPDTQYF TGTGCCAGCAGCGTAGGTCGACAGGGGGTGCCAGATACGCAGTATTTT
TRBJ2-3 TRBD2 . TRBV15 CATSRGGGDTDTQYF TGTGCCACCAGCAGAGGCGGGGGGGACACAGATACGCAGTATTTT
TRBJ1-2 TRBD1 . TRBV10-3 CAIRRDRDIGNGYTF TGTGCCATCAGGAGGGACAGGGATATCGGAAATGGCTACACCTTC
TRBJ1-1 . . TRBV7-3 CASSVGRNTEAFF TGTGCCAGCAGCGTTGGGAGGAACACTGAAGCTTTCTTT
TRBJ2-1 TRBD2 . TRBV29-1 CSVARGRAGNEQFF TGCAGCGTTGCACGTGGGAGGGCCGGAAATGAGCAGTTCTTC
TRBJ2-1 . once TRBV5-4 CASSVKGRGYNEQFF TGTGCCAGCAGCGTCAAGGGGAGGGGGTACAATGAGCAGTTCTTC
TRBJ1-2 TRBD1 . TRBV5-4 CASSSGQGMDYGYTF TGTGCCAGCAGCTCGGGACAGGGAATGGACTATGGCTACACCTTC
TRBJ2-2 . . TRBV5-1 CASSLAVGNTGELFF TGCGCCAGCAGCTTGGCCGTCGGGAACACCGGGGAGCTGTTTTTT
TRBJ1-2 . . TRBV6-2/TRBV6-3 CASSYSEYYGYTF TGTGCCAGCAGTTACTCGGAGTATTATGGCTACACCTTC
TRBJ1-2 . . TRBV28 CASSSPPGLSGYTF TGTGCCAGCAGTTCCCCCCCAGGCTTAAGTGGCTACACCTTC
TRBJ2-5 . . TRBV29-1 CSVKDRPEYQETQYF TGCAGCGTCAAAGACAGGCCCGAGTACCAAGAGACCCAGTACTTC
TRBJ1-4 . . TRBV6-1 CASSEFNRAEKLFF TGTGCCAGCAGTGAATTTAACAGGGCCGAAAAACTGTTTTTT
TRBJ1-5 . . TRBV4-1 CASSQGVNPEGNQPQHF TGCGCCAGCAGCCAAGGCGTCAATCCGGAAGGCAATCAGCCCCAGCATTTT
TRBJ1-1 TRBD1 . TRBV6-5 CASNRAGGADEAFF TGTGCCAGTAACAGAGCAGGGGGCGCGGATGAAGCTTTCTTT
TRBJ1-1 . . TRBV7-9 CASSPEVGTEAFF TGTGCCAGCAGCCCGGAGGTTGGCACTGAAGCTTTCTTT
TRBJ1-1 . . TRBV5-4 CASSIRVGTEAFF TGTGCCAGCAGCATACGGGTGGGCACTGAAGCTTTCTTT
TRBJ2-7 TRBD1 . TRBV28 CAISVGTGGYEQYF TGTGCCATCTCTGTCGGGACAGGGGGCTACGAGCAGTACTTC
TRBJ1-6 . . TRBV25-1 CASSEKGGSYNSPLHF TGTGCCAGCAGTGAAAAGGGAGGGTCCTATAATTCACCCCTCCACTTT
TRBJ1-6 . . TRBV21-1 CASSLVPKQGRSYNSPLHF TGTGCCAGCAGCCTAGTCCCAAAACAGGGAAGGTCCTATAATTCACCCCTCCACTTT
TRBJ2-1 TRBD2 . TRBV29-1 CSVVRRELRYNEQFF TGCAGCGTTGTCCGGCGGGAGCTTAGGTACAATGAGCAGTTCTTC
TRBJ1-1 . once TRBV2 CASRLVGGLTEAFF TGTGCCAGCAGGCTGGTGGGGGGCTTGACTGAAGCTTTCTTT
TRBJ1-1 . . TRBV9 CASSPQGTEAFF TGTGCCAGCAGCCCCCAGGGCACTGAAGCTTTCTTT
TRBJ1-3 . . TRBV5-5 CASSLEEGRAIYF TGTGCCAGCAGCTTGGAAGAGGGGAGGGCCATATATTTT
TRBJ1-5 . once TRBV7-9 CASSSHSQPQHF TGTGCCAGCAGCTCTCACAGTCAGCCCCAGCATTTT
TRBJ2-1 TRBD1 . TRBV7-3 CASSTVGGQGVNEQFF TGTGCCAGCAGTACGGTGGGGGGACAGGGAGTCAATGAGCAGTTCTTC
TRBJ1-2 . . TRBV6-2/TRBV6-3 CASSHYPYGYTF TGTGCCAGCAGTCACTACCCTTATGGCTACACCTTC
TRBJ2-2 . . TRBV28 CASSLALNTGELFF TGTGCCAGCAGCCTGGCTCTGAACACCGGGGAGCTGTTTTTT
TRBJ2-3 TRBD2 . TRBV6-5 CASSYHREGLDTQYF TGTGCCAGCAGTTACCACCGGGAGGGCCTAGATACGCAGTATTTT
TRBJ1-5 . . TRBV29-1 CSVKSSNQPQHF TGCAGCGTGAAAAGTAGCAATCAGCCCCAGCATTTT
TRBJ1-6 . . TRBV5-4 CASSLGPGDYNSPLHF TGTGCCAGCAGCTTAGGTCCCGGGGACTATAATTCACCCCTCCACTTT